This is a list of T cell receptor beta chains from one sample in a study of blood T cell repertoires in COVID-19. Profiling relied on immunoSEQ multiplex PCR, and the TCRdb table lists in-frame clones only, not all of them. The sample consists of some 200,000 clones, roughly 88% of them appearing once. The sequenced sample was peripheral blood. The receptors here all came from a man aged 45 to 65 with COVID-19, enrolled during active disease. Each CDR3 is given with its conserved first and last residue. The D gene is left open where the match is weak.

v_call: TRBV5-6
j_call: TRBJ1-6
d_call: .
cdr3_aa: CASSLGFTAGVSPLHF
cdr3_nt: TGTGCCAGCAGCTTGGGGTTTACGGCAGGGGTTTCACCCCTCCACTTT

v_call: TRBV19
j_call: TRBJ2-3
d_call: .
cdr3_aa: CASSSRRGTDTQYF
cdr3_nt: TGTGCCAGTAGTAGTAGAAGGGGGACAGATACGCAGTATTTT

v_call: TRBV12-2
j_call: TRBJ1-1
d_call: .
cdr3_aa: CASRLVQGARNTEAFF
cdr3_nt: TGTGCAAGTCGCTTGGTACAGGGGGCGAGGAACACTGAAGCTTTCTTT

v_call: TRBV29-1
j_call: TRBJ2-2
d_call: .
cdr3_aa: CSVGQHTNTGELFF
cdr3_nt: TGCAGCGTTGGACAGCATACGAACACCGGGGAGCTGTTTTTT

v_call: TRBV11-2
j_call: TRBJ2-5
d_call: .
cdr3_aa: CASSLGGGAWETQYF
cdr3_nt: TGTGCCAGCAGCTTGGGAGGGGGGGCTTGGGAGACCCAGTACTTC

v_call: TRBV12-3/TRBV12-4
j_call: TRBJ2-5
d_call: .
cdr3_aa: CASATFPETQYF
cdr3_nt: TGTGCCAGCGCTACCTTCCCAGAGACCCAGTACTTC

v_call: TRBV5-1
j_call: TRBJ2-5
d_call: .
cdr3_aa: CASSLVSRVEETQYF
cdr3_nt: TGCGCCAGCAGCTTGGTCTCCAGAGTGGAGGAGACCCAGTACTTC

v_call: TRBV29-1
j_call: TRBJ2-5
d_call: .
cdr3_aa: CSVSRREETQYF
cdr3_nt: TGCAGCGTTTCCAGGAGGGAAGAGACCCAGTACTTC

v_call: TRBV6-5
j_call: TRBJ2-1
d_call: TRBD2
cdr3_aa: CASSYSGRGAYNEQFF
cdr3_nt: TGTGCCAGCAGTTACTCAGGGCGGGGGGCCTACAATGAGCAGTTCTTC

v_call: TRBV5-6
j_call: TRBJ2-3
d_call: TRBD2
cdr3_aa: CASSFGLAVSTDTQYF
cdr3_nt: TGTGCCAGCAGCTTTGGACTAGCGGTTAGCACAGATACGCAGTATTTT